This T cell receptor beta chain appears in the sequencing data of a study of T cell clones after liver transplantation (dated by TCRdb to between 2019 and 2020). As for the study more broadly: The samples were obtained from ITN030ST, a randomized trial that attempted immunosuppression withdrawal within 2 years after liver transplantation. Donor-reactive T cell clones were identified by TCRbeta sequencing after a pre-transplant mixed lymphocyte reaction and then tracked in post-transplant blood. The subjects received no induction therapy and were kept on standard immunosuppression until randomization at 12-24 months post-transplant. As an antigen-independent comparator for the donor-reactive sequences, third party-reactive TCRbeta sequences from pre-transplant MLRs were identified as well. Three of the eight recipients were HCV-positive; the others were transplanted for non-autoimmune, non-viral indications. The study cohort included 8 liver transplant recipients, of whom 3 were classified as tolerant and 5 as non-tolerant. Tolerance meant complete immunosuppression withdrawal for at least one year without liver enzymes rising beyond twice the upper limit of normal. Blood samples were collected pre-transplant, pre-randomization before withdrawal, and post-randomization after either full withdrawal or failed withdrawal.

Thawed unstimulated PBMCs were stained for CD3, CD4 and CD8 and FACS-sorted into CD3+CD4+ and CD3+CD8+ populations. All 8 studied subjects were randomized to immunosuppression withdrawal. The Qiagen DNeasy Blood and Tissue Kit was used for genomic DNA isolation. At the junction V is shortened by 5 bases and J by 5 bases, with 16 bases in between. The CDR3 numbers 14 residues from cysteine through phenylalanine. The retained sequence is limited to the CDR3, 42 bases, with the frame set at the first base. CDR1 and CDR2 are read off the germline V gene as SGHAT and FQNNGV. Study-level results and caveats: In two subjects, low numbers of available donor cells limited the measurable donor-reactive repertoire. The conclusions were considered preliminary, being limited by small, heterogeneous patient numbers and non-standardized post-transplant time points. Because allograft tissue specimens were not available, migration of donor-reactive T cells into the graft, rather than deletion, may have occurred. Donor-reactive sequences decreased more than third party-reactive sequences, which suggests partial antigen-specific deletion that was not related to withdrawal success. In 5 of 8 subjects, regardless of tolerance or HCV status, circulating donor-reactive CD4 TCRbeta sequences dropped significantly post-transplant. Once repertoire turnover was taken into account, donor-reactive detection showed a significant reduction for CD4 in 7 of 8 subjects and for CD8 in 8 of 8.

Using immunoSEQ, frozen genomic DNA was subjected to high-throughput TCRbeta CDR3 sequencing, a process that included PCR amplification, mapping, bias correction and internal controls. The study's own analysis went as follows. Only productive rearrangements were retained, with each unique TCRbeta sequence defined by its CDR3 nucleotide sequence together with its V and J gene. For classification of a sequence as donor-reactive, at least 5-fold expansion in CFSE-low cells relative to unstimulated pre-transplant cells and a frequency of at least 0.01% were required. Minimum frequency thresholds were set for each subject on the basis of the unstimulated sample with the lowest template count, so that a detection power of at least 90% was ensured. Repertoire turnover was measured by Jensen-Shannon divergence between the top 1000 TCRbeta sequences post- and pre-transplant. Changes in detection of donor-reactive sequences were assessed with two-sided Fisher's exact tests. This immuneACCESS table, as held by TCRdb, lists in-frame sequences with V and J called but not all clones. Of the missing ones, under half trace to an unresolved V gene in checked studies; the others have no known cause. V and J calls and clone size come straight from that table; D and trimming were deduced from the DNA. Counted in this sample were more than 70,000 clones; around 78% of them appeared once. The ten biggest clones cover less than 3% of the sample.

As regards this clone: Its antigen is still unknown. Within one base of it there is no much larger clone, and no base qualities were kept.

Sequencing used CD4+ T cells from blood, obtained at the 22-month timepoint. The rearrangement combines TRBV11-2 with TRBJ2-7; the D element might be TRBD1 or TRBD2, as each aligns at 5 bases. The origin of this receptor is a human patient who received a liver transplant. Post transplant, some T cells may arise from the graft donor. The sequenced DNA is TGTGCCAGCAGCGACAGCTCCTGGGGGAACGAGCAGTACTTC. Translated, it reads CASSDSSWGNEQYF. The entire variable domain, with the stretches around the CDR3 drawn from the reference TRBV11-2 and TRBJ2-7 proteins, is EAGVAQSPRYKIIEKRQSVAFWCNPISGHATLYWYQQILGQGPKLLIQFQNNGVVDDSQLPKDRFSAERLKGVDSTLKIQPAKLEDSAVYLCASSDSSWGNEQYFGPGTRLTVT.